Listed below are T cell receptor beta chains from one sample, sequenced in a study of T-cell memory formation after mild COVID-19. TCRdb reprocessed the 5' RACE reads with MiXCR, giving one entry per CDR3 protein. The sample has about 240,000 distinct CDR3 sequences, 8% to 9.5% seen once. The sequenced sample consisted of PBMCs or a T cell subset sorted from them (not recorded which). Every receptor here comes from a man aged 18 to 35 who had mild COVID-19 (a few samples of this study predate the infection). Cell type and time point are not known. Both conserved end residues are part of each CDR3. Each record gives: clone size, J gene, D gene, V gene, CDR3 protein, CDR3 DNA. A D gene is named only where the DNA matches it firmly. Not all rows give a size; the values are once, few, many and, for expanded clones, a class.

>few|TRBJ2-4|.|TRBV4-3
CASSQGRSWENIQYF
TGCGCCAGCAGCCAAGGGCGGAGCTGGGAAAACATTCAGTACTTC
>.|TRBJ2-5|.|TRBV12-3/TRBV12-4
CASRRDTGGQETQYF
TGTGCCAGCAGAAGGGACACTGGGGGCCAAGAGACCCAGTACTTC
>few|TRBJ1-2|TRBD1|TRBV7-2
CASSLSGTAYYGYTF
TGTGCCAGCAGCTTGAGCGGGACAGCTTACTATGGCTACACCTTC
>.|TRBJ2-7|TRBD2|TRBV3-1
CASSQEAGGYEQYF
TGTGCCAGCAGCCAAGAAGCGGGGGGCTACGAGCAGTACTTC
>few|TRBJ2-5|TRBD2|TRBV30
CAWSVLAGGPETQYF
TGTGCCTGGAGTGTACTAGCGGGGGGGCCAGAGACCCAGTACTTC
>few|TRBJ2-5|.|TRBV5-4
CATNSGRGQETQYF
TGTGCCACCAACTCAGGGCGGGGCCAAGAGACCCAGTACTTC
>few|TRBJ2-2|TRBD2|TRBV3-1
CASSQEERGNTGELFF
TGTGCCAGCAGCCAAGAAGAGCGGGGAAACACCGGGGAGCTGTTTTTT
>few|TRBJ2-5|TRBD1|TRBV20-1
CSVWDRQETQYF
TGCAGTGTTTGGGACAGACAAGAGACCCAGTACTTC
>few|TRBJ1-2|.|TRBV5-6
CASSLGGRGYYGYTF
TGTGCCAGCAGCTTGGGAGGACGGGGGTACTATGGCTACACCTTC
>many|TRBJ2-3|TRBD1|TRBV6-2/TRBV6-3
CASRQQGDTQYF
TGTGCCAGCAGACAACAGGGGGATACGCAGTATTTT
>many|TRBJ2-1|.|TRBV7-2
CASSPQGLLTVSSYNEQFF
TGTGCCAGCAGCCCTCAGGGGCTCCTAACGGTTAGCTCCTACAATGAGCAGTTCTTC
>.|TRBJ2-5|TRBD2|TRBV5-5
CASSSVTSGETQYF
TGTGCCAGCAGCTCGGTAACTAGCGGAGAGACCCAGTACTTC
>few|TRBJ1-2|.|TRBV24-1
CATSDGGAGWGYGYTF
TGTGCCACCAGTGATGGAGGGGCAGGGTGGGGGTACGGCTACACCTTC
>few|TRBJ1-1|.|TRBV4-1
CASSQVEGVTEAFF
TGCGCCAGCAGCCAGGTAGAGGGGGTCACTGAAGCTTTCTTT
>.|TRBJ2-3|.|TRBV20-1
CSARDQANTDTQYF
TGCAGTGCTAGAGATCAAGCAAACACAGATACGCAGTATTTT
>.|TRBJ2-3|.|TRBV6-2/TRBV6-3
CASVDQGSTQYF
TGTGCCAGCGTAGACCAGGGTAGTACGCAGTATTTT
>.|TRBJ1-5|.|TRBV7-2
CASSHFNQPQHF
TGTGCCAGCAGCCACTTTAATCAGCCCCAGCATTTT
>few|TRBJ1-3|.|TRBV18
CASGLYGGGNTIYF
TGTGCCAGCGGGCTCTACGGAGGAGGAAACACCATATATTTT
>.|TRBJ1-5|.|TRBV3-1
CASSQSGINQPQHF
TGTGCCAGCAGCCAATCAGGGATCAATCAGCCCCAGCATTTT
>few|TRBJ2-7|TRBD2|TRBV2
CASSARGDLYEQYF
TGTGCCAGCAGTGCCCGGGGGGACCTATACGAGCAGTACTTC
>.|TRBJ1-2|TRBD1|TRBV30
CAWTGPGQDYGYTF
TGTGCCTGGACCGGCCCGGGACAGGATTACGGCTACACCTTC
>.|TRBJ2-1|.|TRBV5-1
CASSPIRDNEQFF
TGCGCCAGCAGCCCGATCAGGGACAATGAGCAGTTCTTC
>few|TRBJ1-5|.|TRBV6-1
CASSGLNQPQHF
TGTGCCAGCAGTGGGCTCAATCAGCCCCAGCATTTT